The 15 T cell receptor beta chains listed next were all sequenced from one sample in a study of T cell repertoires in cytomegalovirus infection. TCRdb reanalysed the reads using MiXCR and keeps one entry per CDR3 protein. Of 650,000 to 900,000 distinct CDR3 sequences in the sample, about 31% were seen once. These receptors' antigens are unknown. Specimen: cultured CD8+ T cells from PBMCs, collected from culture after CMV antigen stimulation. The receptor set was obtained from a human donor in good health (CMV status not recorded). Some clones in this sample may be carry-over from other donors' samples.

In its sample, this clonotype was seen many times. This chain links TRBV19 with TRBJ1-1; 10 positions match TRBD1. Unmatched junction bases numbered 4, after V lost 5 bases and J lost 1 base. The CDR3 consists of 15 residues. CDR1 is LNHDA and CDR2 is SQIVND in the germline V gene (reference sequence). CDR3 loop: CASSARQGANTEAFF. The CDR3 DNA reads TGTGCCAGTAGTGCCCGACAGGGGGCGAACACTGAAGCTTTCTTT. Drawing the rest from reference TRBV19 and TRBJ1-1, the complete variable domain is DGGITQSPKYLFRKEGQNVTLSCEQNLNHDAMYWYRQDPGQGLRLIYYSQIVNDFQKGDIAEGYSVSREKKESFPLTVTSAQKNPTAFYLCASSARQGANTEAFFGQGTRLTVV.

This clonotype was observed a few times. The gene calls are TRBV29-1 and TRBJ1-3, with no clear D. Germline CDR1 reads SQVTM; CDR2 reads ANQGSEA. The CDR3 contains 14 residues. Trimming left V 5 bases short and J 1 base short, with 12 bases between. The CDR3 protein is CSVRGLGSGNTIYF. The CDR3 DNA is TGCAGCGTTCGAGGGCTAGGGTCTGGAAACACCATATATTTT.

The V and J genes are TRBV19 and TRBJ2-1; D is ambiguous. CDR3 size: 15 residues. V gave up 4 bases and J gave up 0 bases, with 10 bases separating them. The germline gives CDR1 LNHDA, CDR2 SQIVND (reference sequence). The CDR3 spells CASSSSRSSYNEQFF. CDR3 in DNA: TGTGCCAGTAGTAGTAGCCGCAGCTCCTACAATGAGCAGTTCTTC.

The rearrangement uses TRBV20-1 and TRBJ2-7; D might be TRBD2 (6 bases). The germline V gene has CDR1 DFQATT and CDR2 SNEGSKA (reference sequence). The CDR3 is 13 amino acids. The CDR3 coding sequence is TGCAGTGCTCGAGAGACTAGCTCCTACGAGCAGTACGTC. Translated: CSARETSSYEQYV.

The genes are TRBV7-8 and TRBJ2-3; D is possibly TRBD1 (5 bases). CDR3 size: 15 residues. CDR1 and CDR2 (germline): SGHVS, FQNEAQ. Trimming pared 0 bases from V and 2 bases from J, leaving 9 bases between. CDR3 residues: CASSLAGRATDTQYF. DNA for the CDR3: TGTGCCAGCAGCTTAGCAGGCAGGGCCACAGATACGCAGTATTTT. The variable domain in full, with the rest retrieved from reference TRBV7-8 and TRBJ2-3, is GAGVSQSPRYKVAKRGQDVALRCDPISGHVSLFWYQQALGQGPEFLTYFQNEAQLDKSGLPSDRFFAERPEGSVSTLKIQRTQQEDSAVYLCASSLAGRATDTQYFGPGTRLTVL.

This clonotype has only one observation. This chain connects TRBV5-6 to TRBJ1-1; no firm D call. V lost 1 base and J 1 base, leaving 8 bases between the germline ends. Germline V gene data show CDR1 as SGHDT and CDR2 as YYEEEE. This CDR3 spans 14 amino acids. The CDR3: CASSLSKTNTEAFF. The CDR3, as DNA: TGTGCCAGCAGCTTGTCCAAGACGAACACTGAAGCTTTCTTT.

The sample holds many counts of this clonotype. V is TRBV7-2 and J is TRBJ1-2; D remains ambiguous. The CDR3 has 14 residues. In germline, CDR1 is SGHTA, CDR2 FQGNSA. The V end was cut by 1 base, the J end by 2 bases, with 8 bases between. The DNA of the CDR3 is TGTGCCAGCAGCTTAGGTCACTCCAACTATGGCTACACCTTC. This translates into CASSLGHSNYGYTF.

The chain uses TRBV7-6 and TRBJ1-1, with D possibly matching TRBD1 (6 bases). The CDR3 is made up of 16 amino acids. Germline-derived CDR1 and CDR2 are SGHVS and FNYEAQ. V was shortened by 5 bases and J by 2 bases, with 18 bases between the two germline ends. CDR3 in DNA: TGTGCCAGCAGCCACAGGGAAGTAGGCCTAAACACTGAAGCTTTCTTT. Translating it yields CASSHREVGLNTEAFF.

This clonotype was seen many times. The chain carries TRBV7-6 and TRBJ2-7; possibly TRBD2 for D (5 bases). V was trimmed by 1 base and J by 5 bases, leaving 12 bases between them. This CDR3 comprises 14 residues. Germline loops: CDR1 SGHVS, CDR2 FNYEAQ. CDR3 sequence (DNA): TGTGCCAGCAGCTTAGGGTCCATGGGAGACGAGCAGTACGTC. This encodes CASSLGSMGDEQYV.

This clonotype showed up just a few times. The chain links TRBV5-5 to TRBJ1-2, with D hard to call. Germline V gene lookup returns CDR1 SGHKS and CDR2 YYEKEE (reference sequence). This CDR3 is built from 11 residues. V lost 3 bases and J 10 bases, leaving 10 bases between the germline ends. The CDR3 DNA reads as TGTGCCAGCAGCTCGACCTTCTACTACACCTTC. The encoded protein is CASSSTFYYTF.

This sequence joins TRBV6-8 and TRBJ2-1, with D possibly TRBD2 on 7 matching bases. Deletions cut 7 bases from V and 2 bases from J, with 15 bases between. Germline lookup yields CDR1 MNHGY and CDR2 SAAAGT. CDR3 length equals 15 residues. Written as DNA, the CDR3 is TGTGCCAGCAAGACAGGTCTAGCGGCCTACAATGAGCAGTTCTTC. As protein: CASKTGLAAYNEQFF.

The genes are TRBV20-1 and TRBJ2-7; 7 nucleotides agree with TRBD1. CDR1 and CDR2 from the germline V gene are DFQATT and SNEGSKA (reference sequence). This CDR3 region has 14 residues. The J segment lost 3 bases and the V segment lost 0 bases, leaving 5 bases of the junction unmatched. CDR3 residues: CSARDGDSYYEQYF. CDR3 in DNA: TGCAGTGCTAGAGATGGGGACAGTTACTACGAGCAGTACTTC.

This clonotype was counted a few times. The rearrangement links TRBV27 to TRBJ2-7, with D perhaps matching TRBD2 (5 bases). This CDR3 contains 17 residues. Between the trimmed V and J ends, which lost 2 bases and 7 bases, there was a span of 24 bases. Per germline, CDR1 MNHEY and CDR2 SMNVEV (reference sequence). For the CDR3, the DNA is TGTGCCAGCAGTTTAAGTGGAGCGGCGGCTCGCTTGGGGGAGCAGTACGTC. Amino acid sequence: CASSLSGAAARLGEQYV.

This clonotype was seen more than once but under ten times. V is TRBV4-1 and J is TRBJ2-7; a weak D match, TRBD2 (6 bases). Trimming took off 6 bases at V and 3 bases at J, with 18 bases between the two ends. The CDR3 consists of 15 residues. Germline-derived CDR1 and CDR2 are MGHRA and YSYEKL. The CDR3: CASSRVGPGDYEQYF. The DNA for the CDR3 is TGCGCCAGCAGTCGAGTCGGACCGGGGGACTACGAGCAGTACTTC.

This clonotype appeared a few times. The chain uses TRBV7-9 and TRBJ1-1; no reliable D call. The CDR3 has 15 amino acids. Germline values: CDR1 SEHNR, CDR2 FQNEAQ (reference sequence). V was shortened by 6 bases and J by 3 bases, with 17 bases between the two germline ends. DNA for the CDR3: TGTGCCAGCAGTAGTAGGGTTTCGGGCCACACTGAAGCTTTCTTT. It encodes CASSSRVSGHTEAFF.